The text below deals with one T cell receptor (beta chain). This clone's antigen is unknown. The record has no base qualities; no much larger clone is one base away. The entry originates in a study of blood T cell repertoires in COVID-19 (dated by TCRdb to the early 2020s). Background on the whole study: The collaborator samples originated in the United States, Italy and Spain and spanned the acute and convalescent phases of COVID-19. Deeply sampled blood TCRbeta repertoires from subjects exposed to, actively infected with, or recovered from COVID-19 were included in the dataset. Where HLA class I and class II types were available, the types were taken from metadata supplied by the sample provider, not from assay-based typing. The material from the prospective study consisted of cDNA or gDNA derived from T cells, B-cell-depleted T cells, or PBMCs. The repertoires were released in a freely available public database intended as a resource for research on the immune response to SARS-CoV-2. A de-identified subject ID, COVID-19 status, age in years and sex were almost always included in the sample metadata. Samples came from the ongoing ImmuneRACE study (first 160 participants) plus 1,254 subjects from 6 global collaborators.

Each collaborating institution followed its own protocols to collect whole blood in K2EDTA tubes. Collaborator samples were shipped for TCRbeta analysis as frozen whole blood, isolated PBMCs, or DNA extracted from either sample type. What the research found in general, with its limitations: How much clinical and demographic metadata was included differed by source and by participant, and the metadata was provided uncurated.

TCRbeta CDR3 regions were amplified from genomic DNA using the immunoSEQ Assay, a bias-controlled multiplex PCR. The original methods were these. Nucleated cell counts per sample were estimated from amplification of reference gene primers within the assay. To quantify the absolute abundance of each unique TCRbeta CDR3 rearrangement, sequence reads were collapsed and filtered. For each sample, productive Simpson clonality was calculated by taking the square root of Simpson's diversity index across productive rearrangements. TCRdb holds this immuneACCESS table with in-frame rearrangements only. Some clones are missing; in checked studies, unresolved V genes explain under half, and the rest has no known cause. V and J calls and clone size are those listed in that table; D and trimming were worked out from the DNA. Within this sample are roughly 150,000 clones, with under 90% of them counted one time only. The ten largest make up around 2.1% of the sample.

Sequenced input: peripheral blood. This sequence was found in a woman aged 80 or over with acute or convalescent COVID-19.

The DNA sequence follows: TGTGCCAGCTCACCACCGTCGGGACAGCCCACGGCTAATGAAAAACTGTTTTTT. Its protein is CASSPPSGQPTANEKLFF. The V gene is TRBV18 and the J gene is TRBJ1-4, and TRBD1 matches 7 of the central bases. V loses 0 bases at its end and J loses 3 bases; junction bases beyond the gene matches: 10. The CDR3, cysteine through phenylalanine, is 18 amino acids long. Of all the DNA, just the CDR3 is kept, 54 bases in frame from base 1. CDR1 and CDR2, looked up from the germline V gene, are KGHSH and LQKENI.